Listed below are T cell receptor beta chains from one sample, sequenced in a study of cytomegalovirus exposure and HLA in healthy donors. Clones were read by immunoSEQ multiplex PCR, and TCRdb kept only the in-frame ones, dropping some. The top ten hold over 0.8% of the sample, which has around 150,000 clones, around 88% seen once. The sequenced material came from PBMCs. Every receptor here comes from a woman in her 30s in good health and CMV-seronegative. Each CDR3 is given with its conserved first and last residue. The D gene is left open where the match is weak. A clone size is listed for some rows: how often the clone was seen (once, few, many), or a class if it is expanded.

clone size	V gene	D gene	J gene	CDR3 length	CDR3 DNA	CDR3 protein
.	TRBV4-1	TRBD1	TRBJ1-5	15	TGCGCCAGCAGCCCCCAGACAGGGGGCGATCAGCCCCAGCATTTT	CASSPQTGGDQPQHF
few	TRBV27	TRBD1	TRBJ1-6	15	TGTGCCAGCAGTTCCGGGGTGGACAGGGGGTCACCCCTCCACTTT	CASSSGVDRGSPLHF
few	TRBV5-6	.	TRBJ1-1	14	TGTGCCAGCAGCTTGGCGGGGTCTGGCACTGAAGCTTTCTTT	CASSLAGSGTEAFF
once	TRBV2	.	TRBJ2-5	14	TGTGCCAGCATCCGGGACTTCCCGGGGGAGACCCAGTACTTC	CASIRDFPGETQYF
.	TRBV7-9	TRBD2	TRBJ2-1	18	TGTGCCAGCAGCTTAGGGAGGGCGGGAGGCCGCCTATACAATGAGCAGTTCTTC	CASSLGRAGGRLYNEQFF
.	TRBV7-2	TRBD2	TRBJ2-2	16	TGTGCCAGCAGCCCACTCTCGGGGGGGCGGACCGGGGAGCTGTTTTTT	CASSPLSGGRTGELFF
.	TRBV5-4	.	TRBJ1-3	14	TGTGCCAGCAGCCGAGACATTTCTGGAAACACCATATATTTT	CASSRDISGNTIYF
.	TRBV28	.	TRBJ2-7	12	TGTGCCACCGTATCAACCCCAACCGAGCAGTACTTC	CATVSTPTEQYF
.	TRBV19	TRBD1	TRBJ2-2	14	TGTGCCAGTAGTATGACAGGGGTCACCGGGGAGCTGTTTTTT	CASSMTGVTGELFF
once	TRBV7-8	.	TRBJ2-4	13	TGTGCCAGCAGCGCCCTCAGGGTAGACATTCAGTACTTC	CASSALRVDIQYF
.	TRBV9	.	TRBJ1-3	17	TGTGCCAGCAGCGTAGGCCCTCGGGGGGCGAAAGAGGACACCATATATTTT	CASSVGPRGAKEDTIYF
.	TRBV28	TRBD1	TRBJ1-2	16	TGTGCCAGCAGTTGGGCAGCGGACAGGGGGTTGGATGGCTACACCTTC	CASSWAADRGLDGYTF
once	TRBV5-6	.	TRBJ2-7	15	TGTGCCAGCAGCCCTGGTGCAGGGAACCACTACGAGCAGTACTTC	CASSPGAGNHYEQYF
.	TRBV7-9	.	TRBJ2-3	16	TGTGCCAGCAGCCCGGGGGTATTCTTAAGCACAGATACGCAGTATTTT	CASSPGVFLSTDTQYF
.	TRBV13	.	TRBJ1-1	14	TGTGCCAGCAGCTCCGGGATTACGAACACTGAAGCTTTCTTT	CASSSGITNTEAFF
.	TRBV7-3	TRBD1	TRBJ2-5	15	TGTGCCAGCAGTGGGACCGGGACAGGTGGGGAGACCCAGTACTTC	CASSGTGTGGETQYF
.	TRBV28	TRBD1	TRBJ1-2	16	TGTGCCAGCAGTATCCTCACCGGGACAGGGATTCAAGGCTACACCTTC	CASSILTGTGIQGYTF
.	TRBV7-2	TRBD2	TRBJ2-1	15	TGTGCCAGCAGCTATAGCGGGGGAATAAACAATGAGCAGTTCTTC	CASSYSGGINNEQFF
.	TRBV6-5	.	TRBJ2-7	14	TGTGCCAGCAGTTACTCAATCCAGTCCTACGAGCAGTACTTC	CASSYSIQSYEQYF
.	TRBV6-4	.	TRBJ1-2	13	TGTGCCAGCAGTGGGGGGCCGAACAGGGGCTACACCTTC	CASSGGPNRGYTF
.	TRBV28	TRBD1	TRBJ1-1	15	TGTGCCAGCCTCCGGACAGGAGGTATGAACACTGAAGCTTTCTTT	CASLRTGGMNTEAFF
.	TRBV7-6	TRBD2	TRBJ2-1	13	TGTGCCAGCAGCTCGGGACTAGCGGATGAGCAGTTCTTC	CASSSGLADEQFF
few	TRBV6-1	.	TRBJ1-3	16	TGTGCCAGCAGTGGCCGGCAGGGAGGATTCTCGGACACCATATATTTT	CASSGRQGGFSDTIYF
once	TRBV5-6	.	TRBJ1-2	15	TGTGCCAGCAGCTTTGCAGGCAAAGCTAACTATGGCTACACCTTC	CASSFAGKANYGYTF
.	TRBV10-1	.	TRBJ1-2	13	TGCGCCAGCAGCCCTATGTGGAGCTATGGCTACACCTTC	CASSPMWSYGYTF
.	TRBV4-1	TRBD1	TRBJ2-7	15	TGCGCCAGCAGCCAACCACGGGACAGACCGTACGAGCAGTACTTC	CASSQPRDRPYEQYF
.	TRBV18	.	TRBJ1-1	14	TGTGCCAGCTCACCACGTATCTCGAACACTGAAGCTTTCTTT	CASSPRISNTEAFF
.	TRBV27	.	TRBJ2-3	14	TGTGCCAGCGGACTGTATCCCCCCACAGATACGCAGTATTTT	CASGLYPPTDTQYF
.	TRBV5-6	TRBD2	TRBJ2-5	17	TGTGCCAGCAGCCGGAGGGTTGCGGGAGGGCCGATGGAGACCCAGTACTTC	CASSRRVAGGPMETQYF
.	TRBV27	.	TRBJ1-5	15	TGTGCCAGCATGAGTTTGGTAGACGTTTCGGGAGCCCAGCATTTT	CASMSLVDVSGAQHF
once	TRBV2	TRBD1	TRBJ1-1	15	TGTGCCAGCAGCTCCGGGACAGGGGTTAACACTGAAGCTTTCTTT	CASSSGTGVNTEAFF
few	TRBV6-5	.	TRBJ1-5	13	TGTGCCAGCAGTATGACGGGGAATCAGCCCCAGCATTTT	CASSMTGNQPQHF
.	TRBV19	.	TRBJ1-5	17	TGTGCCAGTAGTATATGGGGGGGTTTTGAGGGCAATCAGCCCCAGCATTTT	CASSIWGGFEGNQPQHF
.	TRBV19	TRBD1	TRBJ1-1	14	TGTGCCAGTAGTTGGGACAGGTTGAACACTGAAGCTTTCTTT	CASSWDRLNTEAFF
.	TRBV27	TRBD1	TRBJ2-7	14	TGTGCCAGGCCAGATCAGGGGGATGAGCACGAGCAGTACTTC	CARPDQGDEHEQYF
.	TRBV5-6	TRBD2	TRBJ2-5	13	TGTGCCAGCAGCACCGGGAGGTCGGAGACCCAGTACTTC	CASSTGRSETQYF
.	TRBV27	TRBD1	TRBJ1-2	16	TGTGCCAGCAGTTTATCCCAGGGACAGGGGGCTCTTGGCTACACCTTC	CASSLSQGQGALGYTF
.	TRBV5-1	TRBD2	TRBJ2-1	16	TGCGCCAGCAGCACCGGACTAGCGGGGGGTTTTGATGAGCAGTTCTTC	CASSTGLAGGFDEQFF
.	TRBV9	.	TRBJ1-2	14	TGTGCCAGCAAGGCAGGAGGGGCGAACTATGGCTACACCTTC	CASKAGGANYGYTF
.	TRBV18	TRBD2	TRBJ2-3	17	TGTGCCAGCTCATCCCGACTACCGGGGGGGCCCCCCGATACGCAGTATTTT	CASSSRLPGGPPDTQYF
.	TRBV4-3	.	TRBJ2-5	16	TGCGCCAGCAGCCGGGAGGCGGGGTGGCGCCAAGAGACCCAGTACTTC	CASSREAGWRQETQYF
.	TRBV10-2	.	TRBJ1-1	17	TGCGCCAGCGGGGGAGGGATAAGGGGCCTCTCGAACACTGAAGCTTTCTTT	CASGGGIRGLSNTEAFF
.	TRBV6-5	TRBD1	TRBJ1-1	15	TGTGCCAGCAGTGCCCGGGACAGGGGACGGCAGGGAGCTTTCTTT	CASSARDRGRQGAFF
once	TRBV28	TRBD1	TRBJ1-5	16	TGTGCCAGCAGTTCACCGGGACAGGGAGGAGGTCAGCCCCAGCATTTT	CASSSPGQGGGQPQHF